The next 5 T cell receptor beta chains were all read from a single sample in a study of beta chain features in type 1 diabetes. Study-wide findings and caveats: Among all four CD4+ subsets, Type 1 diabetes patients had TCRB CDR3s that were moderately but significantly shorter.

Sequencing targeted expressed TCRB transcripts, as all isolated RNA had been reverse transcribed. TCRdb's copy holds only in-frame clones and misses some; the assay was immunoSEQ multiplex PCR. This sample has 500,000 to 850,000 clones; around 15% occur once, and the top ten carry around 0.04%. Which antigens these TCRs recognize remains unknown. Sequenced material: naive CD4+ T cells from blood. The source of these receptors is a man between 18 and 35 years old with type 1 diabetes.

This clone was seen a few times. The chain couples TRBV2 to TRBJ2-1; 14 nucleotides agree with TRBD2. The V gene's germline CDR1 is SNHLY and CDR2 FYNNEI. The CDR3 extends over 17 amino acids. V was clipped by 7 bases and J by 0 bases; unmatched bases: 5. The CDR3 sequence is CASMVTSGRVSYNEQFF. DNA of the CDR3: TGTGCCAGCATGGTGACTAGCGGGAGGGTCTCCTACAATGAGCAGTTCTTC.

The chain joins TRBV2 to TRBJ2-5; 9 bases agree with TRBD2. Per the germline V gene, CDR1 is SNHLY and CDR2 is FYNNEI. This CDR3 contains 12 residues. V dropped 9 bases and J dropped 4; count of bases not matched to a gene: 3. Written as DNA, the CDR3 is TGTGCCAGGCGGGGGGGCGGAGAGACCCAGTACTTC. Its translation: CARRGGGETQYF.

DNA for the CDR3: TGTGCCAGCAGCGGCCGGGACAGGGGGGATTACAATGAGCAGTTCTTC. Translating gives CASSGRDRGDYNEQFF. The chain joins TRBV9 to TRBJ2-1; the match to TRBD1 covers 11 bases. The germline CDR1 and CDR2 sequences are SGDLS and YYNGEE. The CDR3 contains 16 residues. With V trimmed by 3 bases and J by 4 bases, 6 bases remained unmatched. Drawing the rest from reference TRBV9 and TRBJ2-1, the complete variable domain is DSGVTQTPKHLITATGQRVTLRCSPRSGDLSVYWYQQSLDQGLQFLIQYYNGEERAKGNILERFSAQQFPDLHSELNLSSLELGDSALYFCASSGRDRGDYNEQFFGPGTRLTVL.

V gene TRBV27 combines with J gene TRBJ1-2, with 7 bases lining up with TRBD1. V was pared by 5 bases and J by 3 bases, with 9 bases of the junction left unmatched. The CDR3 is made up of 15 amino acids. Germline-derived CDR1 and CDR2 are MNHEY and SMNVEV (reference sequence). The CDR3 sequence is CASSPEHRGHYGYTF. In DNA form, the CDR3 reads TGTGCCAGCAGTCCCGAGCACAGGGGCCACTATGGCTACACCTTC.

This clone showed up just a few times. The V and J genes are TRBV7-2 and TRBJ1-3; D ambiguous. The CDR3 spans 12 residues. From germline, CDR1 is SGHTA and CDR2 FQGNSA. Trimming shortened V by 4 bases and J by 4 bases, and 5 bases separated the two germline ends. CDR3 DNA: TGTGCCAGCAGCTCTCAGGGAAACACCATATATTTT. Protein product: CASSSQGNTIYF.